The 9 T cell receptor beta chains presented below share a single source sample, sequenced in a study of beta chain features in type 1 diabetes. Study-level findings and limits: All four CD4+ subsets from Type 1 diabetes patients carried moderately but significantly shorter TCRB CDR3s.

These receptors are not linked to any known antigen. Isolated RNA was reverse transcribed in full, so expressed TCRB transcripts were sequenced. Using immunoSEQ multiplex PCR, the repertoire was profiled, and TCRdb retains in-frame clones only, with some absent. The table records tens of thousands of clones, 63% of them present only once. Source material: stem cell memory CD4+ T cells from blood. The receptors shown here come from a woman younger than 45 with type 1 diabetes.

The chain recombines TRBV29-1 with TRBJ1-4; weak D call: TRBD1 (5 bases). The CDR3 is 13 amino acids. Germline-derived CDR1 and CDR2 are SQVTM and ANQGSEA. The V end was cut by 6 bases, the J end by 8 bases, with 16 bases between. CDR3 DNA sequence: TGCAGCGTCCAAGACAGCGCGGAAGAAAAACTGTTTTTT. Translation gives CSVQDSAEEKLFF.

The gene calls are TRBV11-2 and TRBJ2-3; 11 positions agree with TRBD1. Germline values: CDR1 SGHAT, CDR2 FQNNGV. After removal of 4 bases from V and 5 bases from J, the junction contained 5 bases not matched to a gene. The CDR3 covers 15 residues. The CDR3 sequence: CASSSWTGGLDTQYF. DNA for the CDR3: TGTGCCAGCAGCTCCTGGACAGGGGGCTTAGATACGCAGTATTTT.

This clone was detected a few times. The chain carries TRBV5-1 and TRBJ2-5; weak D call: TRBD1 (5 bases). CDR1 is SGHRS and CDR2 is YFSETQ in the germline V gene. Trimming took 1 base from V and 3 from J, leaving 10 bases between them. This CDR3 is 14 amino acids long. In nucleotides, the CDR3 is TGCGCCAGCAGCTTGTCTGGACAAGAAGAGACCCAGTACTTC. Encoded protein: CASSLSGQEETQYF.

This clone was observed once. One end of the junction does not line up with germline, which may come from a read error. The J gene is TRBJ2-5, the V gene TRBV18; TRBD2 might be the D (6 bases). CDR3 length: 13 residues. Germline CDR1 KGHSH, CDR2 LQKENI. CDR3: CASSLDGRESQYF. Written as DNA, the CDR3 is TGTGCCAGCTCATTGGACGGCCGGGAGAGCCAGTACTTC.

This clone was seen a few times. The chain couples TRBV5-1 to TRBJ1-2; 8 positions agree with TRBD1. This CDR3 is 16 amino acids long. Trimming cost V 3 bases and J 0 bases; bases outside gene matches: 7. From germline, CDR1 is SGHRS and CDR2 YFSETQ. CDR3 DNA sequence: TGCGCCAGCAGCTCTGGACAGGGAATATCTAACTATGGCTACACCTTC. It is translated as CASSSGQGISNYGYTF.

The J gene is TRBJ1-2, the V gene TRBV19; the D is unclear. V was pared by 8 bases and J by 5 bases, with 18 bases between. The germline CDR1 and CDR2 sequences are LNHDA and SQIVND (reference sequence). The CDR3 runs 14 residues. CDR3 amino acids: CASFDSAGVYGYTF. The CDR3 coding sequence is TGTGCCAGTTTCGACTCTGCCGGGGTTTATGGCTACACCTTC. The whole variable domain, filled in from reference TRBV19 and TRBJ1-2, reads DGGITQSPKYLFRKEGQNVTLSCEQNLNHDAMYWYRQDPGQGLRLIYYSQIVNDFQKGDIAEGYSVSREKKESFPLTVTSAQKNPTAFYLCASFDSAGVYGYTFGSGTRLTVV.

This chain uses TRBV7-9 with TRBJ2-7; 10 bases are a match to TRBD2. Per the germline V gene, CDR1 is SEHNR and CDR2 is FQNEAQ (reference sequence). V lost 1 base and J lost 4; bases outside the gene matches: 4. The CDR3 totals 15 residues. The CDR3 DNA sequence: TGTGCCAGCAGCTTAGGTACTAGCGGGGTTTACGAGCAGTACTTC. Translation gives CASSLGTSGVYEQYF. The whole variable domain, remainder taken from reference TRBV7-9 and TRBJ2-7, is DTGVSQNPRHKITKRGQNVTFRCDPISEHNRLYWYRQTLGQGPEFLTYFQNEAQLEKSRLLSDRFSAERPKGSFSTLEIQRTEQGDSAMYLCASSLGTSGVYEQYFGPGTRLTVT.

The chain is built from TRBV7-3 and TRBJ2-7; D is perhaps TRBD2 (6 bases). Looked up from germline, CDR1 is SGHTA and CDR2 is FQGTGA. CDR3 size: 12 residues. Between the trimmed V and J ends, which lost 5 bases and 6 bases, there was a span of 11 bases. This CDR3 reads CASSRNGGEQYF. In DNA, the CDR3 is TGTGCCAGCAGCCGAAACGGGGGCGAGCAGTACTTC.

In its sample, this clone was seen a few times. The rearrangement joins TRBV29-1 to TRBJ2-7; the match to TRBD1 covers 12 bases. Losses at the gene ends were 4 bases for V and 7 bases for J; bases not matched to a gene: 8. The germline V gene has CDR1 SQVTM and CDR2 ANQGSEA. The CDR3 runs 14 residues. The CDR3 DNA reads as TGCAGCGTTGGGGGGGGACAGGGGGCAGGGGAGCAGTACTTC. Residues: CSVGGGQGAGEQYF.